This is a list of T cell receptor gamma chains from one sample in a study of intestinal T cells in coeliac disease. TCRdb reprocessed the multiplex PCR reads using CATT. The table shows approximately 400 gamma-chain clones, with approximately 44% occurring only once. The sequenced sample was a duodenal biopsy. These receptors came from a human donor who served as a control with a normal duodenal biopsy, not a healthy volunteer. Both conserved end residues are part of each CDR3. Each record gives: J gene, clone size, V gene, CDR3 DNA, CDR3 protein. Not every row has a clone size; where given, it reads once, few, many or a size class.

J gene: TRGJ1/TRGJ2
clone size: hyperexpanded
V gene: TRGV4
CDR3 DNA: TGTGCCTTCGACTTAACTAGGGGGTATAAGAAACTCTTT
CDR3 protein: CAFDLTRGYKKLF

J gene: TRGJ1/TRGJ2
clone size: -
V gene: TRGV10
CDR3 DNA: TGTGCTGCGTGGGATAAGCGGTATAAGAAACTCTTT
CDR3 protein: CAAWDKRYKKLF

J gene: TRGJ1/TRGJ2
clone size: -
V gene: TRGV10
CDR3 DNA: TGTGCTGGCGTGGGATTATTAGGCCAGGCCATTTATTATAAGAAACTCTTT
CDR3 protein: CAGVGLLGQAIYYKKLF

J gene: TRGJ1/TRGJ2
clone size: -
V gene: TRGV3
CDR3 DNA: TGTGCCACCTGGGACGAGGAGGTCTTCGAATGGCAGGGGTCTTATTATAAGAAACTCTTT
CDR3 protein: CATWDEEVFEWQGSYYKKLF

J gene: TRGJP1
clone size: -
V gene: TRGV8
CDR3 DNA: TGTGCCACCTGGGATCCCTCTTATACCACTGGTTGGTTCAAGATATTT
CDR3 protein: CATWDPSYTTGWFKIF

J gene: TRGJP2
clone size: -
V gene: TRGV9
CDR3 DNA: TGTGCCCCATTCCTTTATAGTAGCGATTGGATCAAGACGTTT
CDR3 protein: CAPFLYSSDWIKTF

J gene: TRGJ1/TRGJ2
clone size: -
V gene: TRGV10
CDR3 DNA: TGTGCTGCGTGGGATAGCTACCCGACAAAGAAACTCTTT
CDR3 protein: CAAWDSYPTKKLF

J gene: TRGJ1/TRGJ2
clone size: -
V gene: TRGV4
CDR3 DNA: TGTGCCACCTGGGATGGCCGATATTATAAGAAACTCTTT
CDR3 protein: CATWDGRYYKKLF

J gene: TRGJP2
clone size: few
V gene: TRGV8
CDR3 DNA: TGTGCCACCTGGGGATCTGATTGGATCAAGACGTTT
CDR3 protein: CATWGSDWIKTF

J gene: TRGJ1/TRGJ2
clone size: -
V gene: TRGV8
CDR3 DNA: TGTGCCACCTGGGATATAGCGAAGAAACTCTTT
CDR3 protein: CATWDIAKKLF

J gene: TRGJP2
clone size: -
V gene: TRGV8
CDR3 DNA: TGTGCCACCTGGACCGACGATTGGATCAAGACGTTT
CDR3 protein: CATWTDDWIKTF

J gene: TRGJ1/TRGJ2
clone size: large
V gene: TRGV10
CDR3 DNA: TGTGCTGCGTGGGCCCCCCCTTATTTGTATAAGAAACTCTTT
CDR3 protein: CAAWAPPYLYKKLF

J gene: TRGJ1/TRGJ2
clone size: -
V gene: TRGV9
CDR3 DNA: TGTGCCTTGTGGGAGGCGAATTATTATAAGAAACTCTTT
CDR3 protein: CALWEANYYKKLF

J gene: TRGJP1
clone size: -
V gene: TRGV10
CDR3 DNA: TGTGCTGCGTGGGTATATACCACTGGTTGGTTCAAGATATTT
CDR3 protein: CAAWVYTTGWFKIF

J gene: TRGJP2
clone size: large
V gene: TRGV2
CDR3 DNA: TGTGCCACCTGGGACGGGCCAGGTGGGATCAAGACGTTT
CDR3 protein: CATWDGPGGIKTF

J gene: TRGJP1
clone size: -
V gene: TRGV4
CDR3 DNA: TGTGCCACCTGGATGGCGAGTTGGTTCAAGATATTT
CDR3 protein: CATWMASWFKIF

J gene: TRGJ1/TRGJ2
clone size: -
V gene: TRGV4
CDR3 DNA: TGTGCCACCTGGGATGGGGCCCCGAATTATTATAAGAAACTCTTT
CDR3 protein: CATWDGAPNYYKKLF

J gene: TRGJP1
clone size: -
V gene: TRGV10
CDR3 DNA: TGTGCTGCGTGGATTATGAACATGATCGACACTGGTTGGTTCAAGATATTT
CDR3 protein: CAAWIMNMIDTGWFKIF

J gene: TRGJ1/TRGJ2
clone size: -
V gene: TRGV4
CDR3 DNA: TGTGCCACCTGGGATGTATGGTATTATAAGAAACTCTTT
CDR3 protein: CATWDVWYYKKLF

J gene: TRGJP1
clone size: once
V gene: TRGV10
CDR3 DNA: TGTGCTGCGTGGGATTATGGGCACTTCACTGGTTGGTTCAAGATATTT
CDR3 protein: CAAWDYGHFTGWFKIF

J gene: TRGJP2
clone size: few
V gene: TRGV2
CDR3 DNA: TGTGCCACCTGGGACGGGGCCAGGTGGATCAAGACGTTT
CDR3 protein: CATWDGARWIKTF

J gene: TRGJP1
clone size: -
V gene: TRGV10
CDR3 DNA: TGTGCTGCGTGGGATTATGAACTGATCGACACTGGTTGGTTCAAGATATTT
CDR3 protein: CAAWDYELIDTGWFKIF

J gene: TRGJP2
clone size: -
V gene: TRGV9
CDR3 DNA: TGTGCTTGTGGAGGGTGGGTGAGTGATTGGATCAAGACGTTT
CDR3 protein: CACGGWVSDWIKTF

J gene: TRGJP2
clone size: -
V gene: TRGV3
CDR3 DNA: TGTGCCACCTGGGGACAGGCCGTGTGGGGGGTGATTGGGATCAAGACGTTT
CDR3 protein: CATWGQAVWGVIGIKTF

J gene: TRGJP1
clone size: few
V gene: TRGV10
CDR3 DNA: TGTGCTGCGTGGGATTATCGTCGGATACCCACTGGTTGGTTCAAGATATTT
CDR3 protein: CAAWDYRRIPTGWFKIF

J gene: TRGJP2
clone size: -
V gene: TRGV8
CDR3 DNA: TGTGCCAACCTGGGAGTAGGCGCTAACAACTCTCCAAGTAGTGATTGGATCAAGACGTTT
CDR3 protein: CANLGVGANNSPSSDWIKTF

J gene: TRGJ1/TRGJ2
clone size: -
V gene: TRGV3
CDR3 DNA: TGTGCCACCTGGGACAGGAGGTCTTCGAATGGTAGGGGTCCTTATTATAAGAAACTCTTT
CDR3 protein: CATWDRRSSNGRGPYYKKLF

J gene: TRGJ1/TRGJ2
clone size: -
V gene: TRGV11
CDR3 DNA: TGTGCCTGCTGGATTAGACCCCAGAAACTCTTT
CDR3 protein: CACWIRPQKLF

J gene: TRGJP2
clone size: -
V gene: TRGV2
CDR3 DNA: TGTGCACCTGGGACGGCCAGGTGGATCAAGACGTTT
CDR3 protein: CAPGTARWIKTF

J gene: TRGJ1/TRGJ2
clone size: -
V gene: TRGV10
CDR3 DNA: TGTGCTGCGTGGACCCACGGGGATTATTATAAGAAACTCTTT
CDR3 protein: CAAWTHGDYYKKLF

J gene: TRGJ1/TRGJ2
clone size: -
V gene: TRGV3
CDR3 DNA: TGTGCACCTGGGACAGGCCTTGAAGAGTGCGAGAAACTCTTT
CDR3 protein: CAPGTGLEECEKLF

J gene: TRGJ1/TRGJ2
clone size: -
V gene: TRGV11
CDR3 DNA: TGTGCCTGCTGGATTATCCGGATCGGCCGAATTAATTATAAGAAACTCTTT
CDR3 protein: CACWIIRIGRINYKKLF

J gene: TRGJP1
clone size: few
V gene: TRGV10
CDR3 DNA: TGTGCTGCGTGGGATTATCGTCGGGATACCACTGGTTGGTTCAAGATATTT
CDR3 protein: CAAWDYRRDTTGWFKIF

J gene: TRGJP2
clone size: -
V gene: TRGV3
CDR3 DNA: TGTGCCACCTGGGACGAGGCCGTGTGGGGTGATTGGATCAAGACGTTT
CDR3 protein: CATWDEAVWGDWIKTF

J gene: TRGJ1/TRGJ2
clone size: -
V gene: TRGV10
CDR3 DNA: TGTGCGCGTGGGATTAAGCGGTATAAGAAACTCTTT
CDR3 protein: CARGIKRYKKLF

J gene: TRGJP2
clone size: few
V gene: TRGV8
CDR3 DNA: TGTGCCACCTGGGATCTGATTTGGATCAAGACGTTT
CDR3 protein: CATWDLIWIKTF

J gene: TRGJ1/TRGJ2
clone size: -
V gene: TRGV11
CDR3 DNA: TGTGCCTGCTGGATTATCCGGCGCCGAACTTATTATAAGAAACTCTTT
CDR3 protein: CACWIIRRRTYYKKLF

J gene: TRGJ1/TRGJ2
clone size: -
V gene: TRGV10
CDR3 DNA: TGTGCTGCGGTGGGGTATATTATAAAGAAACTCTTT
CDR3 protein: CAAVGYIIKKLF

J gene: TRGJ1/TRGJ2
clone size: few
V gene: TRGV11
CDR3 DNA: TGTGCCTGCTGGATTAGCCCCGCATATTATTATAAGAAACTCTTT
CDR3 protein: CACWISPAYYYKKLF

J gene: TRGJ1/TRGJ2
clone size: once
V gene: TRGV2
CDR3 DNA: TGTGCCACCTGGGACCCTGGGGAGAAACTCTTT
CDR3 protein: CATWDPGEKLF

J gene: TRGJ1/TRGJ2
clone size: -
V gene: TRGV9
CDR3 DNA: TGTGCCCTTGTGGGAGGCCCCATATCATGTTATTATAAGAAACTCTTT
CDR3 protein: CALVGGPISCYYKKLF

J gene: TRGJ1/TRGJ2
clone size: few
V gene: TRGV8
CDR3 DNA: TGTGCCACCTGGGGACCTTATTATAAGAAACTCTTT
CDR3 protein: CATWGPYYKKLF

J gene: TRGJ1/TRGJ2
clone size: few
V gene: TRGV8
CDR3 DNA: TGTGCCCACCTGGGACCTTATTATAAGAAACTCTTT
CDR3 protein: CAHLGPYYKKLF

J gene: TRGJP1
clone size: hyperexpanded
V gene: TRGV10
CDR3 DNA: TGTGCTGCGTGGGCGGGATATACCACTGGTTGGTTCAAGATATTT
CDR3 protein: CAAWAGYTTGWFKIF

J gene: TRGJ1/TRGJ2
clone size: once
V gene: TRGV11
CDR3 DNA: TGTGCCTGCTGGATTATCCCGGCGGCCCGAATTTATTATAAGAAACTCTTT
CDR3 protein: CACWIIPAARIYYKKLF

J gene: TRGJ1/TRGJ2
clone size: once
V gene: TRGV5
CDR3 DNA: TGTGCCACCTGGGGCCAAGTGACGAAACTCTTT
CDR3 protein: CATWGQVTKLF

J gene: TRGJP1
clone size: -
V gene: TRGV8
CDR3 DNA: TGTGCCCACCTGGGATCCTCTTATACCACTGGTTGGTTCAAGATATTT
CDR3 protein: CAHLGSSYTTGWFKIF

J gene: TRGJ1/TRGJ2
clone size: large
V gene: TRGV8
CDR3 DNA: TGTGCCACCTGGGATTCGGGGCATTATAAGAAACTCTTT
CDR3 protein: CATWDSGHYKKLF

J gene: TRGJP1
clone size: -
V gene: TRGV10
CDR3 DNA: TGTGCTGCGTGGGATTATACCACTGGTTGGTTCAAGATATTT
CDR3 protein: CAAWDYTTGWFKIF

J gene: TRGJP1
clone size: -
V gene: TRGV10
CDR3 DNA: TGTGCCTGCGTGGGGATTATACCCCGGTGGTTCAAGACATTT
CDR3 protein: CACVGIIPRWFKTF

J gene: TRGJ1/TRGJ2
clone size: once
V gene: TRGV10
CDR3 DNA: TGTGCTCGCGTGGGATTAGAGACGGCTTATTATAAGAAACTCTTT
CDR3 protein: CARVGLETAYYKKLF

J gene: TRGJP1
clone size: -
V gene: TRGV10
CDR3 DNA: TGTGCTGCGTGGATTAGGTTACCGACTGGTTGGTTCAAGATATTT
CDR3 protein: CAAWIRLPTGWFKIF